This T cell receptor (beta chain) was identified in a study of human thymus T cells. From resections taken during corrective heart surgery, the thymus tissue was obtained. Serving as donors were healthy Finnish infants, each of whom was having open corrective surgery for congenital heart defects. Germline CDR1 reads MGHDK; CDR2 reads SYGVNS. The CDR3 extends over 14 amino acids. With V trimmed by 6 bases and J by 2 bases, 4 bases remained unmatched. To note about this clone: Its specificity is not known.

Overall study results and limits: Unrelated individuals were reported by related research to share highly overlapping thymic repertoires. Gene usage (both V and J) appeared biased in thymic and blood repertoires.

Clones were read by immunoSEQ multiplex PCR, and TCRdb kept only the in-frame ones, dropping some. This sample has about 78,000 clones, with approximately 97% found just once. The TCR comes from a boy in the first two years of life with a congenital heart defect but otherwise immunologically healthy. V gene TRBV25-1 combines with J gene TRBJ2-1; 7 bases are a match to TRBD1. Sequenced material: thymus tissue. This chain's CDR3 is CASRTQGTYNEQFF. CDR3 coding DNA: TGTGCCAGCAGAACACAGGGGACCTACAATGAGCAGTTCTTC.